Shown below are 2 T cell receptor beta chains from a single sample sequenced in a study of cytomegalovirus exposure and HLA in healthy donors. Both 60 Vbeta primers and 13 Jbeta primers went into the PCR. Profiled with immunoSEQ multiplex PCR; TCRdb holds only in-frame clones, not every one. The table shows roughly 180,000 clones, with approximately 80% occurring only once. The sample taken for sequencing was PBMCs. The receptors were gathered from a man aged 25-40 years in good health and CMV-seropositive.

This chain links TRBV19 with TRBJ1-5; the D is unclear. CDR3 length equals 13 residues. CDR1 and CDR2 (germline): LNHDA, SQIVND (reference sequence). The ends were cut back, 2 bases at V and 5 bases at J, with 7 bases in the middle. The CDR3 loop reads CASSILADQPQHF. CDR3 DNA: TGTGCCAGTAGTATATTGGCGGATCAGCCCCAGCATTTT.

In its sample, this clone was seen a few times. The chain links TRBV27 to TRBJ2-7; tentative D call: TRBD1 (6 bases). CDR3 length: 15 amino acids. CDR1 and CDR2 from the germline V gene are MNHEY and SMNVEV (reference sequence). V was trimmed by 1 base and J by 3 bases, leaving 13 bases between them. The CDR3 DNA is TGTGCCAGCAGTTTATTACAGGGATCTTTCTACGAGCAGTACTTC. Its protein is CASSLLQGSFYEQYF.